Following are 21 T cell receptor beta chains from one sample sequenced in a study of T cells in localized non-small cell lung cancer. Assay used: immunoSEQ multiplex PCR; TCRdb lists only in-frame clones, some missing. The data show approximately 20,000 clones, 89% seen once. Sequencing used peripheral blood, obtained before any cancer treatment. The receptors shown here come from a man aged 35 to 69 with stage I lung adenocarcinoma.

This sequence joins TRBV27 and TRBJ2-7, with D possibly matching TRBD1 (6 bases). Germline CDR1 MNHEY, CDR2 SMNVEV (reference sequence). Trimming pared 3 bases from V and 5 bases from J, leaving 14 bases between. The CDR3 consists of 14 residues. The CDR3 protein is CASSLSGALDEQYF. CDR3 DNA: TGTGCCAGCAGTTTGTCAGGGGCTCTCGACGAGCAGTACTTC.

The V gene is TRBV14, the J gene TRBJ1-1; tentative D call: TRBD1 (5 bases). This CDR3 has 15 amino acids. The V and J ends lost 4 bases and 9 bases respectively, with 21 bases between them. Per the germline V gene, CDR1 is SGHDN and CDR2 is FVKESK. In DNA, the CDR3 is TGTGCCAGCAGCCCAATGGGATTCGACGGGGCAAAAGCTTTCTTT. Its translation is CASSPMGFDGAKAFF.

This chain joins TRBV7-3 and TRBJ2-1, with TRBD2 matching 14 bases. This CDR3 comprises 21 residues. Germline CDR1 and CDR2: SGHTA and FQGTGA. The J segment lost 4 bases and the V segment lost 4 bases, leaving 18 bases of the junction unmatched. The DNA for the CDR3 is TGTGCCAGCAGCTACCCCGGGACTAGCGGGAGTCCAGGTACGGGTTACAATGAGCAGTTCTTC. It yields the protein CASSYPGTSGSPGTGYNEQFF. Together with reference TRBV7-3 and TRBJ2-1, the CDR3 gives the full variable domain: GAGVSQTPSNKVTEKGKYVELRCDPISGHTALYWYRQSLGQGPEFLIYFQGTGAADDSGLPNDRFFAVRPEGSVSTLKIQRTERGDSAVYLCASSYPGTSGSPGTGYNEQFFGPGTRLTVL.

The chain's CDR3 is CASSRGPVVSGNTIYF. The DNA of the CDR3 is TGTGCCAGCTCACGTGGGCCGGTAGTCTCTGGAAACACCATATATTTT. This sequence joins TRBV18 and TRBJ1-3; no definite D call. Trimming shortened V by 4 bases and J by 0 bases, and 13 bases separated the two germline ends. Per germline, CDR1 KGHSH and CDR2 LQKENI. This CDR3 spans 16 amino acids.

J is TRBJ2-1 and V is TRBV25-1; no clear D gene. Trimming cost V 2 bases and J 4 bases, with 9 bases left between them. In germline, CDR1 is MGHDK, CDR2 SYGVNS. The CDR3 runs to 14 residues. The CDR3 coding sequence is TGTGCCAGCAGTGAACCTGGGTTGTACAATGAGCAGTTCTTC. Protein product: CASSEPGLYNEQFF.

The chain joins TRBV7-3 to TRBJ2-3; 11 bases map to TRBD2. The CDR3 is made up of 16 amino acids. V lost 2 bases, J lost 6 bases, and 7 bases stayed unmatched. CDR1 is SGHTA, CDR2 FQGTGA, per germline. Here the CDR3 reads CASSLSASGRTDTQYF. DNA for the CDR3: TGTGCCAGCAGCTTATCAGCTAGCGGGAGGACCGATACGCAGTATTTT.

J is TRBJ2-3 and V is TRBV5-8, with 8 bases fitting TRBD1. The V segment lost 4 bases and the J segment 4 bases; nucleotides outside the gene matches: 2. The CDR3 runs to 13 residues. From germline, CDR1 is SGHTS and CDR2 YDEGEE. CDR3 sequence: CASSRQGSDTQYF. CDR3 DNA sequence: TGTGCCAGCAGCCGACAGGGGTCAGATACGCAGTATTTT.

This clone occurred a few times. This chain uses TRBV19 with TRBJ2-4; the D is unclear. CDR3 size: 15 residues. V lost 2 bases and J 0 bases, leaving 8 bases between the germline ends. The V gene's germline CDR1 is LNHDA and CDR2 SQIVND (reference sequence). The CDR3 coding sequence is TGTGCCAGTAGTATAATTCCCGTAGCCAAAAACATTCAGTACTTC. It codes for CASSIIPVAKNIQYF. The variable domain in full, with the rest retrieved from reference TRBV19 and TRBJ2-4, is DGGITQSPKYLFRKEGQNVTLSCEQNLNHDAMYWYRQDPGQGLRLIYYSQIVNDFQKGDIAEGYSVSREKKESFPLTVTSAQKNPTAFYLCASSIIPVAKNIQYFGAGTRLSVL.

The chain has TRBV29-1 and TRBJ2-2, with TRBD1 matching 9 bases. This CDR3 has 16 residues. Germline V lookup: CDR1 SQVTM, CDR2 ANQGSEA. V gave up 5 bases and J gave up 7 bases; unmatched junction bases: 14. This CDR3 reads CSVNLGTGWAGGELFF. The CDR3 coding sequence is TGCAGCGTTAACCTGGGGACAGGGTGGGCTGGCGGGGAGCTGTTTTTT.

The rearrangement links TRBV9 to TRBJ2-2, with D perhaps TRBD2 (6 bases). V shed 4 bases and J shed 1 base, with 14 bases lying between them. The CDR3 runs 16 residues. CDR1 and CDR2 from the germline V gene are SGDLS and YYNGEE. The DNA of the CDR3 is TGTGCCAGCAGCCCCCGTGGAGGGGAGAACACCGGGGAGCTGTTTTTT. It yields the protein CASSPRGGENTGELFF.

The gene calls are TRBV11-3 and TRBJ2-2; 9 bases align to TRBD2. The V gene end was trimmed by 2 bases and the J gene end by 7 bases; junction bases not matched to a gene: 8. The CDR3 sequence is 16 residues long. Germline values: CDR1 SGHNT, CDR2 YENEEA. In DNA form, the CDR3 reads TGTGCCAGCAGCTTAAGCCTAGCGGGGTCTGGCGGGGAGCTGTTTTTT. Translation gives CASSLSLAGSGGELFF.

The V call is TRBV6-6, the J call TRBJ2-1; 7 bases map to TRBD2. Per germline, CDR1 MNHNY and CDR2 SVGAGI (reference sequence). The trim removed 0 bases at V and 7 bases at J, leaving 9 bases unmatched. This CDR3 has 16 residues. The CDR3, as DNA: TGTGCCAGCAGTTACTCTCTCGGGGGAGGGGTGAATGAGCAGTTCTTC. Translated, it gives CASSYSLGGGVNEQFF.

The chain carries TRBV7-2 and TRBJ2-1; a possible D gene is TRBD2 (6 bases). V lost 0 bases and J lost 1, with 7 bases in between. The CDR3 sequence is 15 residues long. Germline V CDR1 and CDR2: SGHTA, FQGNSA. CDR3 loop: CASSLAAGSYNEQFF. The CDR3 DNA reads TGTGCCAGCAGCTTAGCGGCGGGGTCCTACAATGAGCAGTTCTTC.

The chain links TRBV7-9 to TRBJ2-4, with 11 bases aligning to TRBD1. CDR3 length equals 14 residues. Germline CDR1 and CDR2: SEHNR and FQNEAQ (reference sequence). V was clipped by 5 bases and J by 8 bases; unmatched bases: 5. CDR3 amino acids: CASSQGQGADIQYF. DNA of the CDR3: TGTGCCAGCAGCCAAGGACAGGGGGCGGACATTCAGTACTTC.

V is TRBV2 and J is TRBJ2-5; weak D call: TRBD2 (6 bases). This CDR3 has 12 residues. Per germline, CDR1 SNHLY and CDR2 FYNNEI. V was pared by 6 bases and J by 5 bases, with 10 bases between. The CDR3 loop reads CASRKGRETQYF. DNA of the CDR3: TGTGCCAGCAGAAAGGGGAGGGAGACCCAGTACTTC.

The chain combines TRBV5-1 with TRBJ2-7, with TRBD2 identical over 7 bases. The CDR3 runs to 15 residues. V shed 5 bases and J 6 bases; nucleotides not matched to a gene: 14. The germline V gene has CDR1 SGHRS and CDR2 YFSETQ. The CDR3, as DNA: TGCGCCAGCAGATCTACCGTTAGCGGGCCCGGCGAGCAGTACTTC. Translated: CASRSTVSGPGEQYF. The complete variable domain, with remaining parts taken from reference TRBV5-1 and TRBJ2-7, reads KAGVTQTPRYLIKTRGQQVTLSCSPISGHRSVSWYQQTPGQGLQFLFEYFSETQRNKGNFPGRFSGRQFSNSRSEMNVSTLELGDSALYLCASRSTVSGPGEQYFGPGTRLTVT.

The chain employs TRBV13 and TRBJ2-1; TRBD1 matches 7 bases. Germline V gene data show CDR1 as PRHDT and CDR2 as FYEKMQ (reference sequence). This CDR3 has 15 amino acids. V lost 4 bases, J lost 6 bases, and 9 bases stayed unmatched. CDR3 region: CASSSGGLGLNEQFF. In nucleotides, the CDR3 is TGTGCCAGCAGCTCAGGGGGTCTAGGGCTCAATGAGCAGTTCTTC.

The chain is built from TRBV21-1 and TRBJ1-2; the table assigns TRBD1, which was not confirmed against the DNA. TRBV21-1 is described as a pseudogene. The CDR3 is made up of 13 amino acids. The chain's CDR3 is CAFWPSQVKGYTF. The CDR3 DNA reads TGTGCCTTTTGGCCCTCCCAAGTTAAAGGCTACACCTTC.

The chain's CDR3 is CASSLSYGRTEAFF. Written as DNA, the CDR3 is TGTGCCAGCAGTTTATCATATGGGCGGACTGAAGCTTTCTTT. The chain recombines TRBV27 with TRBJ1-1, with no clear D. The CDR3 totals 14 residues. In germline, CDR1 is MNHEY, CDR2 SMNVEV (reference sequence). Deletions cut 0 bases from V and 5 bases from J, with 10 bases between.

The J gene is TRBJ1-2, the V gene TRBV7-2; D possibly corresponds to TRBD1 (5 bases). The germline gives CDR1 SGHTA, CDR2 FQGNSA. CDR3 length: 15 amino acids. V lost 3 bases and J lost 4, with 15 bases in between. This CDR3 reads CASSLRDVKRYGYTF. The DNA of the CDR3 is TGTGCCAGCAGCTTGAGGGACGTAAAACGCTATGGCTACACCTTC.

The chain uses TRBV2 and TRBJ1-1, with TRBD1 identical over 9 bases. Germline V lookup: CDR1 SNHLY, CDR2 FYNNEI. J was trimmed by 1 base and V by 5 bases; bases with no gene match: 8. There are 16 residues in the CDR3. The CDR3: CASSRDRAVTNTEAFF. As DNA, the CDR3 is TGTGCCAGCAGTCGGGACAGGGCGGTGACGAACACTGAAGCTTTCTTT. Based on the CDR3 plus reference TRBV2 and TRBJ1-1, the full variable domain is EPEVTQTPSHQVTQMGQEVILRCVPISNHLYFYWYRQILGQKVEFLVSFYNNEISEKSEIFDDQFSVERPDGSNFTLKIRSTKLEDSAMYFCASSRDRAVTNTEAFFGQGTRLTVV.